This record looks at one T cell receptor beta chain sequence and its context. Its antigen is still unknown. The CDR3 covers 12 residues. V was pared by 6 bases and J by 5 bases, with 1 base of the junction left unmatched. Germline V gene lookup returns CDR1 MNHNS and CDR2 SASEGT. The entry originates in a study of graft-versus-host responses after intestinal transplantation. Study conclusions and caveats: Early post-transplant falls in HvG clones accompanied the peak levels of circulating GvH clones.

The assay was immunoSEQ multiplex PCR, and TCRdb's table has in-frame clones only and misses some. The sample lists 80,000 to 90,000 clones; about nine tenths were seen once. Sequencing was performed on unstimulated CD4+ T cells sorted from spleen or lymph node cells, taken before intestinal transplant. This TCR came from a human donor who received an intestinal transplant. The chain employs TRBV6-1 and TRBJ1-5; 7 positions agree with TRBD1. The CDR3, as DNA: TGTGCCAGCAGACAGGGGTATCAGCCCCAGCATTTT. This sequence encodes CASRQGYQPQHF.